What follows is one TCR beta chain and its context. The antigen remains undetermined. These data come from a study of shared clonotypes between healthy human individuals. Study-wide points: For naive CD4 cells, around 5% of clonotypes were shared across a few donors. It was anticipated that sequencing depth would influence how many clonotypes donors shared. The study drew on few donors, limiting represented genetic and exposure-history diversity.

V dropped 6 bases and J dropped 0; count of bases not matched to a gene: 9. This CDR3 spans 16 amino acids. Germline CDR1 is LGHNT and CDR2 is FRNRAP. Data came from immunoSEQ multiplex PCR; TCRdb stores just in-frame clones and leaves some out. The data contain fewer than 2.5 million clones, under 95% of them seen just once; the ten biggest clones take up approximately 0.36%. It was into CD45RA+ naive and CD45RA-negative memory subsets that the CD4+ cells were split. The gene calls are TRBV12-5 and TRBJ2-3, with 7 bases identical to TRBD1. This clonotype was sampled from a man aged 18 to 30 in good health. Some clones in this sample may be carry-over from other donors' samples. Input material: naive CD4+ T cells from PBMCs. Documented subset: CD45RA+ positively selected. CDR3 nucleotides: TGTGCTAGTGGGCGAGGAACAGGGGTAAGCACAGATACGCAGTATTTT. Translation: CASGRGTGVSTDTQYF.